This is a list of T cell receptor beta chains from one sample in a study of blood T cell repertoires in COVID-19. Using immunoSEQ multiplex PCR, the repertoire was profiled, and TCRdb retains in-frame clones only, with some absent. The table lists 200,000 or so clones, 84% of them singletons, with about 10% in the top ten. Sequencing used peripheral blood. Every receptor here comes from a woman of 80 years or more with COVID-19, enrolled during active disease. CDR3s include the opening cysteine and the closing phenylalanine or tryptophan. The D gene is left open where the match is weak. Clone sizes are given selectively: once, few, many, or a class where the clone is expanded.

v_gene: TRBV5-1; abundance: -; j_gene: TRBJ2-1; d_gene: TRBD1; CDR3aa: CASSPQGASYNEQFF; CDR3nt: TGCGCCAGCAGCCCTCAGGGGGCGTCCTACAATGAGCAGTTCTTC
v_gene: TRBV7-9; abundance: few; j_gene: TRBJ1-2; d_gene: -; CDR3aa: CASSSEVGYGYTF; CDR3nt: TGTGCCAGCAGCTCGGAGGTTGGCTATGGCTACACCTTC
v_gene: TRBV6-5; abundance: -; j_gene: TRBJ2-3; d_gene: TRBD1; CDR3aa: CASSLTGETDTQYF; CDR3nt: TGTGCCAGCAGTCTTACAGGGGAAACAGATACGCAGTATTTT
v_gene: TRBV7-9; abundance: -; j_gene: TRBJ1-3; d_gene: -; CDR3aa: CASSLDREGNTIYF; CDR3nt: TGTGCCAGCAGCTTAGACAGGGAAGGAAACACCATATATTTT
v_gene: TRBV6-2/TRBV6-3; abundance: -; j_gene: TRBJ2-3; d_gene: -; CDR3aa: CASSYRGLTPQGGTQYF; CDR3nt: TGTGCCAGCAGTTACAGAGGATTGACCCCCCAAGGCGGTACGCAGTATTTT
v_gene: TRBV5-4; abundance: -; j_gene: TRBJ2-5; d_gene: -; CDR3aa: CASSFPPGAQYF; CDR3nt: TGTGCCAGCAGCTTTCCCCCCGGAGCCCAGTACTTC
v_gene: TRBV7-9; abundance: -; j_gene: TRBJ1-1; d_gene: -; CDR3aa: CASSLGPMNTEAFF; CDR3nt: TGTGCCAGCAGCTTAGGGCCGATGAACACTGAAGCTTTCTTT
v_gene: TRBV5-5; abundance: once; j_gene: TRBJ1-2; d_gene: -; CDR3aa: CASSPGVLYGYTF; CDR3nt: TGTGCCAGCAGCCCCGGGGTCCTCTATGGCTACACCTTC
v_gene: TRBV10-3; abundance: -; j_gene: TRBJ1-1; d_gene: -; CDR3aa: CAISESSPGASTEAFF; CDR3nt: TGTGCCATCAGTGAGTCCAGCCCTGGGGCGTCCACTGAAGCTTTCTTT
v_gene: TRBV28; abundance: once; j_gene: TRBJ2-7; d_gene: -; CDR3aa: CASSLRVSEQYF; CDR3nt: TGTGCCAGCAGTTTAAGAGTATCCGAGCAGTACTTC
v_gene: TRBV7-7; abundance: -; j_gene: TRBJ2-5; d_gene: -; CDR3aa: CASSLGPFGSQETQYF; CDR3nt: TGTGCTAGCAGCTTAGGCCCTTTCGGGAGTCAAGAGACCCAGTACTTC
v_gene: TRBV7-2; abundance: -; j_gene: TRBJ1-1; d_gene: TRBD1; CDR3aa: CASSFTGDQNTEAFF; CDR3nt: TGTGCCAGCAGCTTCACAGGGGACCAGAACACTGAAGCTTTCTTT
v_gene: TRBV7-2; abundance: -; j_gene: TRBJ1-1; d_gene: -; CDR3aa: CASEYQGRGMNTEAFF; CDR3nt: TGTGCCAGCGAATACCAGGGCCGGGGGATGAACACTGAAGCTTTCTTT